The clone carrying this T cell receptor beta chain was detected once. In the source study's methods: Reference gene primers were amplified, and this amplification served to estimate nucleated cell counts. Sequenced by immunoSEQ multiplex PCR; TCRdb stores in-frame clones only, minus some. V and J calls and clone size are as listed in that table; D and trimming were resolved from the DNA. Of around 150,000 clones in the sample, 90% to 95% were seen once. This entry is derived from a study of blood T cell repertoires in COVID-19. About the study: Italy, Spain and the United States were the sources of the convalescent and acute COVID-19 samples. PBMCs, B-cell-depleted T cells, or T cells were the source of the cDNA or gDNA that made up the material.

CDR3 length equals 17 residues. Germline values: CDR1 MNHEY, CDR2 SVGEGT. Trimming at V came to 2 bases and at J to 2 bases, leaving 10 bases not matched to a gene. This sequence was found in a woman aged 45-59 years with acute or convalescent COVID-19. The sample was peripheral blood. The genes are TRBV6-2 or TRBV6-3 and TRBJ2-3; 7 positions match TRBD1. CDR3 DNA: TGTGCCAGCAGTTACGGGAACCGGGACAGCTTCACAGATACGCAGTATTTT. This translates into CASSYGNRDSFTDTQYF.